This T cell receptor beta chain is drawn from a study of T cells after yellow fever vaccination. TCRdb reprocessed the 5' RACE reads via MiXCR and lists one record per CDR3 protein. The sample lists about 130,000 distinct CDR3 sequences; more than 7.5% were seen once. Trimming removed 5 bases from V and 1 base from J, with 17 bases in between. The CDR3 runs to 16 residues. The germline V gene has CDR1 MNHEY and CDR2 SMNVEV (reference sequence). This clonotype was obtained from a man younger than 35 who received the YFV17D yellow fever vaccine. The chain uses TRBV27 and TRBJ1-1; D may be TRBD1 (5 bases). The sample consisted of CD8+ T cells sorted from PBMCs, taken on the day of the yellow fever booster vaccination. The CDR3 protein is CASSLWPGRENTEAFF. As DNA, the CDR3 is TGTGCCAGCAGTCTGTGGCCAGGGCGGGAGAACACTGAAGCTTTCTTT.